This T cell receptor (beta chain) was sequenced in a study of human T cells and chemical hapten exposure. Study observations and caveats: Following DPC sensitization, TCRs present above 1 in 1000 frequency showed no change.

Total RNA was isolated from unfractionated whole blood. Only a few counts were recorded for this clonotype. Its specificity is unknown. Individual cDNA molecules received unique molecular identifiers in the library. One entry per CDR3 protein, called by TCRdb with MiXCR from the 5' RACE reads. The sample includes under 100,000 distinct CDR3 sequences, less than 20% of them seen just once. Germline lookup yields CDR1 LGHDT and CDR2 YNNKEL (reference sequence). The CDR3 runs to 16 residues. With 0 bases removed from V and 2 bases from J, the gap between germline ends came to 13 bases. The chain joins TRBV3-1 to TRBJ1-2; no clear D gene. The TCR originated in a female donor in good health. CDR3 bases: TGTGCCAGCAGCCAAGACGGTATCAGGATAAACTATGGCTACACCTTC. This gives the protein CASSQDGIRINYGYTF.